The present TCR beta chain was sequenced within a study of blood T cells in healthy people across ages. Whole-study results and caveats: It was the long-lived donors that had more naive CD4+ cells and higher diversity than aged donors.

Germline trimming cut 6 bases from V and 4 bases from J; bases unmatched to any gene: 9. Germline V lookup: CDR1 DFQATT, CDR2 SNEGSKA (reference sequence). The CDR3 runs 15 residues. This clonotype showed up just a few times. Its antigen remains unknown. A second PCR, run for about 7 to 11 cycles, used a sample-barcoded 5' primer plus a J-beta primer mix. TCRdb itself ran the 5' RACE reads through MiXCR, one entry per CDR3 protein. This table holds under 850,000 distinct CDR3 sequences, 36% found once. Source material: blood. The gene calls are TRBV20-1 and TRBJ1-1; the match to TRBD1 covers 12 bases. The sequence derives from a man younger than 30 in good health. The CDR3 DNA reads as TGCAGTGCCATCCCGGGACAGGGGGCTGGCACTGAAGCTTTCTTT. It is translated as CSAIPGQGAGTEAFF.